This T cell receptor beta chain was obtained from a study of OX40 agonist ivuxolimab in advanced cancers. About the research overall: People in dose escalation had one of these cancers: hepatocellular carcinoma, melanoma, renal cell or head and neck cancer.

Trimming took 2 bases from V and 8 from J, leaving 13 bases between them. This CDR3 has 14 residues. Looked up from germline, CDR1 is SGHRS and CDR2 is YFSETQ. Sequencing used immunoSEQ multiplex PCR; TCRdb keeps in-frame clones, though not all of them. Found here are about 68,000 clones, around 84% of them singletons; the top ten hold about 1.7%. Material: CD4+ or CD8+ T cells sorted from blood, obtained in a trial of the OX40 agonist ivuxolimab. The rearrangement uses TRBV5-1 and TRBJ1-4; D unresolved. This receptor was identified in an adult with an advanced solid tumor such as melanoma, head and neck, liver or kidney cancer. CDR3 DNA sequence: TGCGCCAGCAGCTTCTCGATAAGGAAGGAAAAACTGTTTTTT. This codes for CASSFSIRKEKLFF.